This is a list of T cell receptor beta chains from one sample in a study of T-cell memory formation after mild COVID-19. TCRdb re-called the 5' RACE reads through MiXCR, storing one row per CDR3 protein. The sample consists of tens of thousands of distinct CDR3 sequences, roughly 9% of them appearing once. Sequencing was done on a sample of PBMCs or a T cell subset sorted from them (not recorded which). Receptors were obtained from an adult woman who had mild COVID-19 (a few samples of this study predate the infection). Cell type and time point are not known. Both conserved end residues are part of each CDR3. Each record gives: D gene, clone size, J gene, V gene, CDR3 DNA, CDR3 protein. D genes are given only for firm matches. Not all rows give a size; the values are once, few, many and, for expanded clones, a class.

>NA|NA|TRBJ1-2|TRBV12-3/TRBV12-4
TGTGCCAGCAGTCCGAGACAGAGCCACCATGGCTACACCTTC
CASSPRQSHHGYTF
>TRBD1|few|TRBJ1-1|TRBV3-1
TGTGCCAGCAGCCGTACGACAGGGGGCTTGAACACTGAAGCTTTCTTT
CASSRTTGGLNTEAFF
>NA|NA|TRBJ1-2|TRBV11-2
TGTGCCAGCAGCTTAGAGAGTAATGGCTACACCTTC
CASSLESNGYTF
>TRBD1|many|TRBJ1-2|TRBV10-3
TGTGCCATCAGTGAGGGTCGGGACAGAAGCTATGGCTACACCTTC
CAISEGRDRSYGYTF
>NA|NA|TRBJ2-7|TRBV5-6
TGTGCCAGCAGCTTCCGGGACGGAGCCTACGAGCAGTACTTC
CASSFRDGAYEQYF
>NA|few|TRBJ1-5|TRBV7-9
TGTGCCAGCAGCATTGGACAGTCCAATCAGCCCCAGCATTTT
CASSIGQSNQPQHF
>TRBD1|many|TRBJ1-2|TRBV6-1
TGTGCCAGCAGTCAGGGGGTGAATGGCTACACCTTC
CASSQGVNGYTF
>NA|NA|TRBJ1-2|TRBV5-1
TGCGCCAGCAGCTTGGAGGGGGGTAGAGGCTACACCTTC
CASSLEGGRGYTF
>NA|medium-sized|TRBJ2-5|TRBV5-1
TGTGCCAGCAGCTTAGCAGGGGAGACCCAGTACTTC
CASSLAGETQYF
>NA|few|TRBJ2-5|TRBV5-6
TGTGCCAGCAGCTTTGGGGGCTGGGAGACCCAGTACTTC
CASSFGGWETQYF
>NA|many|TRBJ2-2|TRBV4-2
TGTGCCAGCAGCCAAGTTGACACCGGGGAGCTGTTTTTT
CASSQVDTGELFF
>NA|many|TRBJ2-7|TRBV27
TGTGCCAGCAGTTTAACCGGACGAAAGATCTACGAGCAGTACTTC
CASSLTGRKIYEQYF
>NA|many|TRBJ2-3|TRBV7-7
TGTGCTAGCAGCTTGGGACATCTGGATACAGATACGCAGTATTTT
CASSLGHLDTDTQYF
>NA|few|TRBJ1-5|TRBV30
TGTGCCTGGGGGGGGCTTACTAGCAATCAGCCCCAGCATTTT
CAWGGLTSNQPQHF
>TRBD1|NA|TRBJ1-2|TRBV11-2
TGTGCCAGCAGCCCGGGGACAGGGGGCGCGTTTAGCTATGGCTACACCTTC
CASSPGTGGAFSYGYTF
>NA|NA|TRBJ1-4|TRBV5-1
TGCGCCAGCAGTTCCGGTAGGACTAATGAAAAACTGTTTTTT
CASSSGRTNEKLFF
>TRBD2|NA|TRBJ2-5|TRBV7-8
TGTGCCAGCAGCCCTACTAGCGGGGGGGTCCGGGAGACCCAGTACTTC
CASSPTSGGVRETQYF
>NA|many|TRBJ2-3|TRBV4-1
TGCGCCAGCAGTCGCTCGGGGGTCTACACAGATACGCAGTATTTT
CASSRSGVYTDTQYF
>TRBD2|NA|TRBJ2-3|TRBV7-6
TGTGCCAGCAGCTTGGGGACTAGCCTCCGCACAGATACGCAGTATTTT
CASSLGTSLRTDTQYF
>NA|many|TRBJ2-7|TRBV4-1
TGCGCCAGCAGCCAACCGAATGGGGACGAGCAGTACTTC
CASSQPNGDEQYF
>TRBD2|NA|TRBJ2-2|TRBV12-3/TRBV12-4
TGTGCCAGCAGTACAAGCGGGGGCGGGGAGCTGTTTTTT
CASSTSGGGELFF
>TRBD1|many|TRBJ2-7|TRBV5-4
TGTGCCAGCAGCTTGGTCCCGGGACAGGGTTTTTACGAGCAGTACTTC
CASSLVPGQGFYEQYF
>TRBD1|NA|TRBJ2-7|TRBV15
TGTGCCACCAGCAGAGGAAGGGGGCGAGACGAGCAGTACTTC
CATSRGRGRDEQYF
>TRBD1|many|TRBJ1-2|TRBV29-1
TGCAGCGCCGGGGGACAGGGTAGCTTGGACTATGGCTACACCTTC
CSAGGQGSLDYGYTF
>NA|many|TRBJ2-2|TRBV4-2
TGTGCCAGCAGCCCCTCCTCCGGGGCGAACACCGGGGAGCTGTTTTTT
CASSPSSGANTGELFF
>NA|few|TRBJ1-5|TRBV4-2
TGTGCCAGCAGCCAAGAGGAGGGAACTCAGCCCCAGCATTTT
CASSQEEGTQPQHF
>TRBD1|NA|TRBJ1-2|TRBV20-1
TGCAGTGCTATTTGGGACAGGCTTAATGGCTACACCTTC
CSAIWDRLNGYTF
>NA|few|TRBJ2-3|TRBV5-1
TGCGCCAGCAGCGATAGCGGTGGGGCAGATACGCAGTATTTT
CASSDSGGADTQYF
>TRBD1|many|TRBJ2-3|TRBV5-1
TGCGCCAGCAGCAAAGAGACAGGGGGCTACACAGATACGCAGTATTTT
CASSKETGGYTDTQYF
>NA|NA|TRBJ2-3|TRBV24-1
TGTGCCACCAGTCCCGGGAGCACAGATACGCAGTATTTT
CATSPGSTDTQYF
>NA|NA|TRBJ2-3|TRBV20-1
TGCAGTGCTAGAGATCCTCAGGGTTGGGCGAATACGCAGTATTTT
CSARDPQGWANTQYF